This T cell receptor (beta chain) derives from a study of blood T cell repertoires in COVID-19. The CDR3 extends over 13 amino acids. V lost 5 bases to trimming and J lost 8 bases; unmatched junction nucleotides: 7. Generated by immunoSEQ multiplex PCR, the TCRdb table keeps only in-frame clones and is missing some. The sample carries approximately 300,000 clones, about 85% recorded once. This receptor was obtained from a human donor with COVID-19, enrolled during active disease. The donor label of this sample is uncertain. The V and J genes are TRBV12-3 or TRBV12-4 and TRBJ2-5; 8 bases match TRBD2. Specimen: peripheral blood. For the CDR3, the DNA is TGTGCCAGCAGTCCTGGACTAGCTCTTACCCAGTACTTC. Translating gives CASSPGLALTQYF.